The present TCR beta chain was sequenced within a study of blood T cell repertoires in COVID-19. Study overall: Collection of acute and convalescent COVID-19 samples took place in the United States, Italy and Spain.

Generated by immunoSEQ multiplex PCR, the TCRdb table keeps only in-frame clones and is missing some. The sample holds some 200,000 clones; about four fifths are singletons and the top ten take about 12%. Recruited during active infection, patients (from Seattle) were subsequently followed longitudinally. The sample comprised peripheral blood. The sequence derives from an elderly woman with COVID-19, enrolled during active disease.

The CDR3 nucleotides read TGTGCCAGCTCACCAGCAGATGTCTCTGGAAACACCATATATTTT. Protein: CASSPADVSGNTIYF. This chain joins TRBV18 and TRBJ1-3; the D is unclear. The germline V gene has CDR1 KGHSH and CDR2 LQKENI. This CDR3 comprises 15 residues. V was clipped by 2 bases and J by 0 bases, with 8 bases between them.